Presented here are 23 T cell receptor beta chains from one specimen sequenced in a study of OX40 agonist ivuxolimab in advanced cancers. The receptor library was made with the immunoSEQ multiplex PCR assay. TCRdb obtained this table from immuneACCESS and retained in-frame rearrangements with V and J assigned. These tables miss some clones; where compared with another copy, unresolved V genes account for less than half of the shortfall, and the remainder is unexplained. This sample holds 55,000 to 75,000 clones; about 90% were observed only once. The biggest ten clones account for 1.3% of the sample. The source material was CD4+ or CD8+ T cells sorted from blood, sampled in a trial of the OX40 agonist ivuxolimab. The origin of the receptors is an adult with an advanced solid tumor such as melanoma, head and neck, liver or kidney cancer.

The chain links TRBV5-1 to TRBJ2-3; D not certain. The CDR3 totals 13 residues. Germline V gene lookup returns CDR1 SGHRS and CDR2 YFSETQ. Between the trimmed V and J ends, which lost 1 base and 2 bases, there was a span of 5 bases. In nucleotides, the CDR3 is TGCGCCAGCAGCTTGCCGACCACAGATACGCAGTATTTT. It is translated as CASSLPTTDTQYF.

This clone was picked up a small number of times. The chain links TRBV30 to TRBJ1-2, with D tentatively TRBD1 (5 bases). Germline V lookup: CDR1 GTSNPN, CDR2 SVGIG (reference sequence). The V and J ends lost 2 bases and 10 bases respectively, with 11 bases between them. The length of the CDR3 is 11 residues. Here the CDR3 reads CAWSTGPAYTF. The CDR3 coding sequence is TGTGCCTGGAGTACAGGTCCTGCCTACACCTTC. The full variable domain, completed using reference TRBV30 and TRBJ1-2, is SQTIHQWPATLVQPVGSPLSLECTVEGTSNPNLYWYRQAAGRGLQLLFYSVGIGQISSEVPQNLSASRPQDRQFILSSKKLLLSDSGFYLCAWSTGPAYTFGSGTRLTVV.

V and J are TRBV5-6 and TRBJ1-1, with 9 positions matching TRBD1. This CDR3 is built from 14 residues. J lost 2 bases, V lost 3 bases, and 2 bases had no gene match. The germline V gene encodes CDR1 SGHDT and CDR2 YYEEEE. DNA of the CDR3: TGTGCCAGCAGCTGGACAGGGGATAACACTGAAGCTTTCTTT. Translation gives CASSWTGDNTEAFF.

The J gene is TRBJ1-1, the V gene TRBV19; perhaps TRBD1 as D (5 bases). Germline V gives CDR1 LNHDA, CDR2 SQIVND (reference sequence). The CDR3 sequence is 16 residues long. Deletions cut 8 bases from V and 4 bases from J, with 23 bases between. CDR3 protein: CASANQKGRLATEAFF. CDR3 nucleotide sequence: TGTGCCAGTGCGAACCAGAAGGGACGCCTGGCCACTGAAGCTTTCTTT.

The chain uses TRBV11-2 and TRBJ2-5; no definite D call. Trimming shortened V by 5 bases and J by 1 base, and 11 bases separated the two germline ends. The germline gives CDR1 SGHAT, CDR2 FQNNGV. The CDR3 is 14 residues long. The CDR3: CASSQSRTQETQYF. CDR3 bases: TGTGCCAGCAGCCAGAGTCGGACCCAAGAGACCCAGTACTTC. The full variable domain, rest sourced from reference TRBV11-2 and TRBJ2-5, is EAGVAQSPRYKIIEKRQSVAFWCNPISGHATLYWYQQILGQGPKLLIQFQNNGVVDDSQLPKDRFSAERLKGVDSTLKIQPAKLEDSAVYLCASSQSRTQETQYFGPGTRLLVL.

The chain links TRBV7-9 to TRBJ1-5; no firm D call. The germline V and J ends were trimmed by 4 bases and 5 bases, with 9 bases remaining between them. Per the germline V gene, CDR1 is SEHNR and CDR2 is FQNEAQ (reference sequence). This CDR3 has 13 residues. For the CDR3, the DNA is TGTGCCAGCAGCTGGTCTTATGATCAGCCCCAGCATTTT. It codes for CASSWSYDQPQHF.

V usage is TRBV2 and J usage is TRBJ1-1; possibly TRBD1 for D (5 bases). CDR1 and CDR2 (germline): SNHLY, FYNNEI. The V gene lost 6 bases and the J gene lost 1 base, with 12 bases spanning the gap. CDR3 size: 14 residues. CDR3 amino acids: CASRAHGGNTEAFF. The CDR3, as DNA: TGTGCCAGCAGGGCACATGGGGGGAACACTGAAGCTTTCTTT.

V gene TRBV6-5 combines with J gene TRBJ2-7; D uncertain. The CDR3 consists of 12 residues. V lost 7 bases and J lost 2, with 9 bases in between. CDR1 and CDR2 (germline): MNHEY, SVGAGI. The CDR3, as DNA: TGTGCCAGCACCAACTCAGCCTACGAGCAGTACTTC. Protein sequence: CASTNSAYEQYF.

The chain joins TRBV6-1 to TRBJ2-6; TRBD1 might be the D (6 bases). This CDR3 spans 15 amino acids. Trimming pared 1 base from V and 8 bases from J, leaving 12 bases between. The germline V gene has CDR1 MNHNS and CDR2 SASEGT. The CDR3: CASSEDRAWTNVLTF. The CDR3 region has the DNA TGTGCCAGCAGTGAAGACAGGGCCTGGACCAACGTCCTGACTTTC.

The chain recombines TRBV9 with TRBJ2-1, with TRBD2 matching over 8 bases. V dropped 5 bases and J dropped 6; count of bases not matched to a gene: 7. Germline CDR1 SGDLS, CDR2 YYNGEE. This CDR3 spans 14 amino acids. The CDR3 sequence: CASSRSGSSNEQFF. In DNA, the CDR3 is TGTGCCAGCAGTAGAAGCGGGAGCAGCAATGAGCAGTTCTTC.

In this sample, this clone turned up a few times. The rearrangement joins TRBV7-8 to TRBJ1-5; D is perhaps TRBD1 (5 bases). CDR1 is SGHVS, CDR2 FQNEAQ, per germline. Trimming pared 1 base from V and 4 bases from J, leaving 11 bases between. This CDR3 has 15 residues. In DNA form, the CDR3 reads TGTGCCAGCAGCTTAGGTCCAGGGAAGAATCAGCCCCAGCATTTT. It is translated as CASSLGPGKNQPQHF.

This chain uses TRBV6-1 with TRBJ2-1, with D unclear. V lost 8 bases and J lost 1, with 3 bases in between. Germline CDR1 and CDR2: MNHNS and SASEGT. This CDR3 has 11 residues. CDR3 DNA: TGTGCCAGCCAATCCTACAATGAGCAGTTCTTC. Translating gives CASQSYNEQFF.

This chain connects TRBV6-5 to TRBJ2-7; 11 bases match TRBD1. V was pared by 4 bases and J by 4 bases, with 6 bases of the junction left unmatched. The germline CDR1 and CDR2 sequences are MNHEY and SVGAGI. The CDR3 extends over 15 amino acids. The CDR3 sequence is CASSSPDRGRYEQYF. CDR3 nucleotide sequence: TGTGCCAGCAGTTCCCCGGACAGGGGGCGGTACGAGCAGTACTTC.

J is TRBJ2-7 and V is TRBV6-6, with 7 nucleotides matching TRBD1. The J segment lost 2 bases and the V segment lost 10 bases, leaving 8 bases of the junction unmatched. CDR3 length: 13 amino acids. CDR1 is MNHNY and CDR2 is SVGAGI in the germline V gene (reference sequence). The CDR3 sequence is CATQMGQPYEQYF. The CDR3 region has the DNA TGTGCCACCCAGATGGGACAGCCCTACGAGCAGTACTTC.

This clone was recorded a few times. The J gene is TRBJ1-1, the V gene TRBV18, with TRBD1 as a possible D gene (5 bases). The germline gives CDR1 KGHSH, CDR2 LQKENI. Trimming shortened V by 2 bases and J by 1 base, and 11 bases separated the two germline ends. CDR3 length: 15 amino acids. In DNA, the CDR3 is TGTGCCAGCTCACCAGTTAGGGGTAAGAACACTGAAGCTTTCTTT. Translation: CASSPVRGKNTEAFF.

This rearrangement joins TRBV4-1 to TRBJ1-2; D unresolved. Germline CDR1 reads MGHRA; CDR2 reads YSYEKL. The CDR3 length is 13 residues. The ends were cut back, 3 bases at V and 5 bases at J, with 10 bases in the middle. CDR3 sequence reads: CASSQIGDYGYTF. Here the CDR3 DNA reads TGCGCCAGCAGCCAGATAGGAGATTATGGCTACACCTTC.

This clone occurred once. The rearrangement links TRBV10-1 to TRBJ2-3, with D tentatively TRBD1 (5 bases). The V end was cut by 2 bases, the J end by 3 bases, with 12 bases between. From germline, CDR1 is WNHNN and CDR2 SYGVQD (reference sequence). This CDR3 has 15 amino acids. The CDR3 here is CASSEEVGRTDTQYF. Written as DNA, the CDR3 is TGCGCCAGCAGTGAGGAGGTGGGGCGGACAGATACGCAGTATTTT.

This clone showed up just a few times. The rearrangement uses TRBV7-9 and TRBJ1-1; no clear D gene. The CDR3 has 14 amino acids. From germline, CDR1 is SEHNR and CDR2 FQNEAQ (reference sequence). V lost 2 bases to trimming and J lost 0 bases, with 7 bases between them. The CDR3 sequence is CASSLQDVNTEAFF. The CDR3 nucleotides are TGTGCCAGCAGCTTACAGGACGTGAACACTGAAGCTTTCTTT.

The chain couples TRBV10-3 to TRBJ2-5, with D possibly TRBD1 on 5 matching bases. V lost 6 bases, J lost 2 bases, and 10 bases lay in between. The CDR3 has 13 amino acids. Germline V gene lookup returns CDR1 ENHRY and CDR2 SYGVKD. The CDR3 DNA sequence: TGTGCCATCAGCCCCGACAGACAAGAGACCCAGTACTTC. Encoded protein: CAISPDRQETQYF.

The gene calls are TRBV5-6 and TRBJ2-7, with D tentatively TRBD1 or TRBD2 (5 bases each). Trimming left V 4 bases short and J 1 base short, with 12 bases between. This CDR3 spans 14 amino acids. CDR1 and CDR2 from the germline V gene are SGHDT and YYEEEE. CDR3 sequence reads: CASSEGMESYEQYF. In DNA, the CDR3 is TGTGCCAGCAGCGAGGGGATGGAGTCCTACGAGCAGTACTTC. The entire variable domain, with the rest obtained from reference TRBV5-6 and TRBJ2-7, is as follows: DAGVTQSPTHLIKTRGQQVTLRCSPKSGHDTVSWYQQALGQGPQFIFQYYEEEERQRGNFPDRFSGHQFPNYSSELNVNALLLGDSALYLCASSEGMESYEQYFGPGTRLTVT.

As concerns this clone: The junction shows a germline mismatch at one end, possibly a read error. The chain carries TRBV18 and TRBJ1-1; TRBD1 is a possible D gene (6 bases). The CDR3 extends over 12 amino acids. Germline V gene lookup returns CDR1 KGHSH and CDR2 LQKENI. The CDR3 nucleotides read TGTGCCAGCTCCCCCCAGGACCAGGGGCACGTTTTT. It translates to CASSPQDQGHVF.

The V gene is TRBV10-3, the J gene TRBJ1-1, with 8 bases fitting TRBD1. With V trimmed by 7 bases and J by 4 bases, 11 bases remained unmatched. Germline CDR1 is ENHRY and CDR2 is SYGVKD. The CDR3 totals 15 residues. The CDR3 sequence is CAINVAGGIGTEAFF. CDR3 in DNA: TGTGCCATCAACGTCGCAGGGGGCATTGGCACTGAAGCTTTCTTT.

The J gene is TRBJ2-2, the V gene TRBV28; possibly TRBD1 for D (6 bases). The germline V gene has CDR1 MDHEN and CDR2 SYDVKM. The CDR3 consists of 15 residues. The V gene lost 8 bases and the J gene lost 1 base, with 14 bases spanning the gap. CDR3: CASLADSGNTGELFF. CDR3 sequence (DNA): TGTGCCAGCCTCGCGGACAGCGGGAACACCGGGGAGCTGTTTTTT.